These 31 T cell receptor beta chains came from one sample sequenced in a study of T cells after yellow fever vaccination. TCRdb reanalysed the 5' RACE reads using MiXCR and keeps one entry per CDR3 protein. The table lists hundreds of thousands of distinct CDR3 sequences, roughly 8.7% of them singletons. This material consisted of PBMCs, taken on the day of the first yellow fever vaccination. The origin of the receptors is a young man who received the YFV17D yellow fever vaccine.

The chain links TRBV4-1 to TRBJ1-1; 7 nucleotides agree with TRBD1. The CDR3 loop spans 16 amino acids. V lost 1 base and J lost 5; bases outside the gene matches: 10. Looked up from germline, CDR1 is MGHRA and CDR2 is YSYEKL. In nucleotides, the CDR3 is TGCGCCAGCAGCCAAGCCGGAGACAGGGTTGGGACTGAAGCTTTCTTT. Translated, it gives CASSQAGDRVGTEAFF.

In its sample, this clonotype was seen a few times. The chain joins TRBV24-1 to TRBJ2-5; D is uncertain. Germline V gene sequence: CDR1 KGHDR, CDR2 SFDVKD. This CDR3 region has 14 residues. V was cut by 1 base and J by 4 bases, with 9 bases left in between. The CDR3 nucleotides are TGTGCCACCAGTGATTTTTCACCCACAGAGACCCAGTACTTC. It translates to CATSDFSPTETQYF.

This clonotype was detected a few times. The chain carries TRBV2 and TRBJ2-7; possibly TRBD1 or TRBD2 for D (5 bases each). Per germline, CDR1 SNHLY and CDR2 FYNNEI. V gave up 3 bases and J gave up 6 bases, with 9 bases separating them. This CDR3 is 12 amino acids long. The CDR3 nucleotides are TGTGCCAGCAGTGACAGGGCGGGCGAGCAGTACGTC. This codes for CASSDRAGEQYV.

This chain uses TRBV7-9 with TRBJ1-2; D call uncertain. Germline values: CDR1 SEHNR, CDR2 FQNEAQ (reference sequence). V shed 4 bases and J shed 8 bases, with 11 bases lying between them. The CDR3 has 12 residues. The CDR3 spells CASSSATVGYTF. In DNA, the CDR3 is TGTGCCAGCAGCTCAGCAACGGTAGGCTACACCTTC.

This clonotype turned up a few times. The chain has TRBV5-1 and TRBJ2-3, with unresolved D. V gave up 1 base and J gave up 8 bases, with 11 bases separating them. This CDR3 region has 13 residues. Germline V gives CDR1 SGHRS, CDR2 YFSETQ. This CDR3 reads CASSLNGPSTQYF. CDR3 DNA: TGCGCCAGCAGCTTGAATGGCCCCAGTACGCAGTATTTT. The variable domain in full, completed from reference TRBV5-1 and TRBJ2-3, reads KAGVTQTPRYLIKTRGQQVTLSCSPISGHRSVSWYQQTPGQGLQFLFEYFSETQRNKGNFPGRFSGRQFSNSRSEMNVSTLELGDSALYLCASSLNGPSTQYFGPGTRLTVL.

This chain connects TRBV19 to TRBJ2-3; the D gene is possibly TRBD1 (6 bases). Germline CDR1 LNHDA, CDR2 SQIVND (reference sequence). Trimming took 4 bases from V and 4 from J, leaving 12 bases between them. The CDR3 runs 14 residues. CDR3 amino acids: CASSRQGSSDTQYF. The CDR3 nucleotides read TGTGCCAGTAGTAGGCAGGGGTCATCAGATACGCAGTATTTT.

This chain links TRBV20-1 with TRBJ2-1; 7 bases agree with TRBD1. CDR1 is DFQATT and CDR2 is SNEGSKA in the germline V gene (reference sequence). The length of the CDR3 is 14 residues. The V segment lost 2 bases and the J segment 6 bases; nucleotides outside the gene matches: 7. This chain's CDR3 is CSARHQTGPNEQFF. The CDR3 DNA sequence: TGCAGTGCTAGACACCAGACAGGGCCCAATGAGCAGTTCTTC.

This clonotype showed up just a few times. This chain joins TRBV7-2 and TRBJ2-3, with 7 bases aligning to TRBD2. This CDR3 has 17 residues. The germline gives CDR1 SGHTA, CDR2 FQGNSA. Germline trimming cut 5 bases from V and 0 bases from J; bases unmatched to any gene: 11. CDR3 coding DNA: TGTGCCAGCAGCCCAGGGAGCGGGGCTGCTAGCACAGATACGCAGTATTTT. It encodes CASSPGSGAASTDTQYF.

The rearrangement links TRBV6-5 to TRBJ1-5; D not resolved. V lost 7 bases, J lost 0 bases, and 13 bases lay in between. There are 15 residues in the CDR3. CDR1 and CDR2 (germline): MNHEY, SVGAGI. The CDR3 sequence is CASKFSRYSNQPQHF. CDR3 coding DNA: TGTGCCAGCAAGTTCAGCCGTTATAGCAATCAGCCCCAGCATTTT.

This clonotype appeared many times. The rearrangement joins TRBV24-1 to TRBJ2-1; 9 positions agree with TRBD2. The length of the CDR3 is 16 residues. In germline, CDR1 is KGHDR, CDR2 SFDVKD. V shed 3 bases and J 8 bases; nucleotides not matched to a gene: 10. DNA of the CDR3: TGTGCCACCAGTGATCCGGCGGGGGGGCAACGGGATGAGCAGTTCTTC. Protein sequence: CATSDPAGGQRDEQFF.

The chain carries TRBV7-6 and TRBJ2-5; possibly TRBD1 for D (5 bases). Germline V gene lookup returns CDR1 SGHVS and CDR2 FNYEAQ. The CDR3 runs to 16 residues. Trimming shortened V by 4 bases and J by 3 bases, and 18 bases separated the two germline ends. Here the CDR3 DNA reads TGTGCCAGCAGCTCCCGTGTCCTCCAGGGAAAAGAGACCCAGTACTTC. Translation: CASSSRVLQGKETQYF.

The chain carries TRBV11-2 and TRBJ2-1; TRBD2 matches at 9 bases. CDR3 length: 16 amino acids. Germline values: CDR1 SGHAT, CDR2 FQNNGV. The J segment lost 1 base and the V segment lost 5 bases, leaving 6 bases of the junction unmatched. The CDR3 bases are TGTGCCAGCAGCCCAATCAGCGGGGGGTCCTACAATGAGCAGTTCTTC. Protein: CASSPISGGSYNEQFF.

This clonotype has a handful of counts. This chain links TRBV4-3 with TRBJ2-7, with 12 positions matching TRBD2. The ends lost 4 bases at V and 5 bases at J; junction bases unmatched: 0. This CDR3 is 13 amino acids long. Germline V CDR1 and CDR2: LGHNA, YSLEER. CDR3 sequence reads: CASSPSGGDEQYF. CDR3 in DNA: TGCGCCAGCAGCCCTAGCGGGGGGGACGAGCAGTACTTC.

The rearrangement links TRBV4-2 to TRBJ1-1; D might be TRBD1 (6 bases). CDR3 length equals 15 residues. Trimming removed 3 bases at V and 1 base at J, with 12 bases between. The germline CDR1 and CDR2 sequences are LGHNA and YNFKEQ. The CDR3 DNA reads as TGTGCCAGCAGCCAGGTGGGGGCCGGGAACACTGAAGCTTTCTTT. Amino acids: CASSQVGAGNTEAFF.

This clonotype has just a few counts. V gene TRBV6-2 or TRBV6-3 combines with J gene TRBJ1-5; D ambiguous. This CDR3 has 14 amino acids. V was cut by 0 bases and J by 4 bases, with 7 bases left in between. CDR1 is MNHEY, CDR2 SVGEGT, per germline. The CDR3 sequence: CASSYSTVNQPQHF. CDR3 in DNA: TGTGCCAGCAGTTACTCGACCGTAAATCAGCCCCAGCATTTT.

This clonotype was found a few times. The chain has TRBV4-3 and TRBJ2-3, with no clear D. In germline, CDR1 is LGHNA, CDR2 YSLEER. V was shortened by 0 bases and J by 2 bases, with 9 bases between the two germline ends. CDR3 length: 15 residues. This chain's CDR3 is CASSQDGLNTDTQYF. The CDR3 region has the DNA TGCGCCAGCAGCCAAGATGGCTTGAACACAGATACGCAGTATTTT.

CDR3 in amino acids: CASSFRRGTNTGELFF. CDR3 DNA sequence: TGCGCCAGCAGCTTTCGTCGGGGTACGAACACCGGGGAGCTGTTTTTT. This rearrangement joins TRBV4-3 to TRBJ2-2, with a possible D match to TRBD2 (5 bases). Germline V gene lookup returns CDR1 LGHNA and CDR2 YSLEER. The CDR3 sequence is 16 residues long. The V end was cut by 5 bases, the J end by 0 bases, with 13 bases between.

This clonotype was observed a handful of times. This chain links TRBV15 with TRBJ2-4, with 8 bases identical to TRBD2. The germline CDR1 and CDR2 sequences are LNHNV and YYDKDF (reference sequence). J gave up 0 bases and V 8 bases, and 12 bases lay outside the gene matches. The CDR3 length is 17 residues. The CDR3 DNA reads TGTGCCACCCGGGGAAGACTAGCGACCAAAGCCAAAAACATTCAGTACTTC. Amino acids: CATRGRLATKAKNIQYF.

This clonotype was picked up many times. V usage is TRBV6-1 and J usage is TRBJ1-1; 7 bases map to TRBD1. Germline CDR1 and CDR2: MNHNS and SASEGT. The CDR3 contains 14 residues. V was clipped by 5 bases and J by 0 bases; unmatched bases: 3. The CDR3 DNA is TGTGCCAGCAGTCGCGGGACAGTGAACACTGAAGCTTTCTTT. This encodes CASSRGTVNTEAFF.

CDR3: CASSGRLAGGTDTQYF. In DNA form, the CDR3 reads TGTGCCAGCAGCGGACGACTAGCGGGGGGCACAGATACGCAGTATTTT. The V call is TRBV5-4, the J call TRBJ2-3; 12 nucleotides match TRBD2. Germline V gene lookup returns CDR1 SGHNT and CDR2 YYREEE (reference sequence). V lost 4 bases and J lost 1; bases outside the gene matches: 4. This CDR3 is built from 16 residues.

This clonotype appeared a few times. The V and J genes are TRBV5-1 and TRBJ1-1, with no clear D. The CDR3 spans 14 residues. The germline V gene encodes CDR1 SGHRS and CDR2 YFSETQ. V lost 1 base and J lost 1, with 8 bases in between. The chain's CDR3 is CASSLHHPNTEAFF. CDR3 nucleotides: TGCGCCAGCAGCTTGCATCACCCGAACACTGAAGCTTTCTTT.

The CDR3 sequence: CASKRNEETQYF. CDR3 DNA: TGCGCCAGCAAACGTAATGAGGAGACCCAGTACTTC. The chain has TRBV5-1 and TRBJ2-5; D is undetermined. This CDR3 comprises 12 residues. Trimming pared 6 bases from V and 5 bases from J, leaving 11 bases between. Germline V lookup: CDR1 SGHRS, CDR2 YFSETQ.

V and J are TRBV27 and TRBJ1-5; TRBD1 agrees at 9 bases. V shed 8 bases, J shed 7 bases, and the junction held 12 bases outside the gene matches. CDR1 is MNHEY and CDR2 is SMNVEV in the germline V gene (reference sequence). The CDR3 covers 15 residues. Here the CDR3 reads CASLPGQGVGQPQHF. DNA for the CDR3: TGTGCCAGCTTACCGGGACAGGGAGTCGGACAGCCCCAGCATTTT.

The chain couples TRBV2 to TRBJ1-5, with D perhaps matching TRBD1 (5 bases). The CDR3 has 16 residues. Germline V gene sequence: CDR1 SNHLY, CDR2 FYNNEI. The V gene lost 3 bases and the J gene lost 0 bases, with 12 bases spanning the gap. The CDR3 reads CASSETVDYSNQPQHF. The CDR3 coding sequence is TGTGCCAGCAGTGAGACAGTCGATTATAGCAATCAGCCCCAGCATTTT.

V and J are TRBV4-1 and TRBJ1-2; weak D call: TRBD1 (6 bases). V was clipped by 1 base and J by 5 bases, with 17 bases between them. In germline, CDR1 is MGHRA, CDR2 YSYEKL. The CDR3 loop spans 16 amino acids. The CDR3 DNA follows: TGCGCCAGCAGCCAAGTGACTCGGGGGCCGAGGTATGGCTACACCTTC. Translating gives CASSQVTRGPRYGYTF.

This clonotype was detected ten times or more. The V gene is TRBV11-2, the J gene TRBJ2-1; tentatively, D is TRBD1 or TRBD2 (6 bases each). In germline, CDR1 is SGHAT, CDR2 FQNNGV. Trimming shortened V by 7 bases and J by 6 bases, and 13 bases separated the two germline ends. The CDR3 sequence is 13 residues long. CDR3 protein: CASTGASSNEQFF. The DNA of the CDR3 is TGTGCCAGCACGGGGGCTAGCAGCAATGAGCAGTTCTTC. Filled out from reference TRBV11-2 and TRBJ2-1, the complete variable domain reads EAGVAQSPRYKIIEKRQSVAFWCNPISGHATLYWYQQILGQGPKLLIQFQNNGVVDDSQLPKDRFSAERLKGVDSTLKIQPAKLEDSAVYLCASTGASSNEQFFGPGTRLTVL.

The DNA for the CDR3 is TGTGCCAGCAGCTTGGCAGGACGAGATGGCTACACCTTC. As protein: CASSLAGRDGYTF. This chain links TRBV7-9 with TRBJ1-2; D call uncertain. CDR1 and CDR2 from the germline V gene are SEHNR and FQNEAQ (reference sequence). The CDR3 extends over 13 amino acids. Trimming shortened V by 3 bases and J by 6 bases, and 11 bases separated the two germline ends.

This clonotype was recorded a few times. V gene TRBV27 combines with J gene TRBJ2-1; 9 positions agree with TRBD1. V dropped 5 bases and J dropped 7; count of bases not matched to a gene: 9. Germline assignment: CDR1 MNHEY and CDR2 SMNVEV (reference sequence). CDR3 size: 15 residues. CDR3 loop: CASSPGTGFLNEQFF. CDR3 nucleotide sequence: TGTGCCAGCAGTCCCGGGACAGGGTTTCTAAATGAGCAGTTCTTC.

A few counts support this clonotype. The chain has TRBV7-8 and TRBJ2-7, with 8 positions matching TRBD1. From germline, CDR1 is SGHVS and CDR2 FQNEAQ. V lost 4 bases and J lost 6; bases outside the gene matches: 5. This CDR3 region has 13 residues. CDR3 protein: CASSYNDRGEQYF. The CDR3 coding sequence is TGTGCCAGCAGCTACAATGACAGGGGCGAGCAGTACTTC.

CDR3 nucleotide sequence: TGTGCCAGCAGTACACATATTGGCGGATGGGGCTACAATGAGCAGTTCTTC. It encodes CASSTHIGGWGYNEQFF. The chain joins TRBV6-1 to TRBJ2-1; D gene uncertain. CDR3 length equals 17 residues. Trimming cost V 5 bases and J 3 bases, with 20 bases left between them. Germline V lookup: CDR1 MNHNS, CDR2 SASEGT.

This chain connects TRBV12-3 or TRBV12-4 to TRBJ2-7; either TRBD1 or TRBD2 may fit D (5 bases each). V lost 3 bases, J lost 5 bases, and 11 bases lay in between. CDR3 length: 13 residues. This CDR3 reads CASSFLGAHEQYF. In DNA, the CDR3 is TGTGCCAGCAGTTTCCTCGGGGCCCACGAGCAGTACTTC.